The entry that follows covers one T cell receptor beta chain sequence. The antigen is not known. Germline V gene data show CDR1 as MNHNS and CDR2 as SASEGT. This CDR3 is built from 13 residues. V shed 6 bases and J shed 7 bases, with 15 bases lying between them. The table came from immunoSEQ multiplex PCR; TCRdb's copy has only in-frame clones and leaves some out. This sample has 90,000 to 95,000 clones, with 83% found just once. These data belong to a study of radiotherapy plus CTLA-4 blockade in lung cancer. Patients with chemo-refractory metastatic non-small-cell lung cancer received focal radiation plus CTLA-4 blockade with ipilimumab. Whole-study results and caveats: Blood TCR clones of tumor origin expanded after radiotherapy plus ipilimumab.

This clonotype was sampled from a human donor with non-small cell lung cancer who had stable disease on radiotherapy plus ipilimumab. The V gene is TRBV6-1, the J gene TRBJ1-1; D ambiguous. The sequencing here drew on peripheral blood, taken from a patient treated with radiotherapy plus ipilimumab. Here the CDR3 reads CASRGLRRGEAFF. The CDR3 DNA reads TGTGCCAGCAGGGGCCTCAGAAGAGGTGAAGCTTTCTTT.